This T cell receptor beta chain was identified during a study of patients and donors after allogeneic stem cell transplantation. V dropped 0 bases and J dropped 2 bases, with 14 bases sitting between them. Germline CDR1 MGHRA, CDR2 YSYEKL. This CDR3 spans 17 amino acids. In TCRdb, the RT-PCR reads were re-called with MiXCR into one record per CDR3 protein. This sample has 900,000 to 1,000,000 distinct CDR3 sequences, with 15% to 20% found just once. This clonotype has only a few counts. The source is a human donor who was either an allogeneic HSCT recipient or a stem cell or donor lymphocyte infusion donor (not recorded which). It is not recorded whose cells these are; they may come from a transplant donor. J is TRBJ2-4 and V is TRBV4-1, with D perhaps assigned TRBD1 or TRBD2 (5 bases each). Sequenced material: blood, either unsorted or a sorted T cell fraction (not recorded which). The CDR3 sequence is CASSQDSTRGTKNIQYF. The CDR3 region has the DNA TGCGCCAGCAGCCAAGATAGCACGAGGGGAACCAAAAACATTCAGTACTTC.